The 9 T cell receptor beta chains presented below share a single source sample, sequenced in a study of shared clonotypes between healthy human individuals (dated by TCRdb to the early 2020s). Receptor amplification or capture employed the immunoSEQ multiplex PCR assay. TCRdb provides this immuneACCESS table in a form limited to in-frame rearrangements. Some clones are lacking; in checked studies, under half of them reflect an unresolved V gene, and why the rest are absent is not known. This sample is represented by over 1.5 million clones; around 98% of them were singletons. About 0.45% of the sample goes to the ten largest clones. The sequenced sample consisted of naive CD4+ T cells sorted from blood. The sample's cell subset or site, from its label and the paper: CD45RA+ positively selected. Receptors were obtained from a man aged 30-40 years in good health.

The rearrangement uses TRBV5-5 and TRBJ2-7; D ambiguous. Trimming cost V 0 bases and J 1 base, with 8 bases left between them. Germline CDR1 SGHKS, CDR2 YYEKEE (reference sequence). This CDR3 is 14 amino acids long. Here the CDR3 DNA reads TGTGCCAGCAGCTTGGATCCTATTTCCTACGAGCAGTACTTC. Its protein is CASSLDPISYEQYF.

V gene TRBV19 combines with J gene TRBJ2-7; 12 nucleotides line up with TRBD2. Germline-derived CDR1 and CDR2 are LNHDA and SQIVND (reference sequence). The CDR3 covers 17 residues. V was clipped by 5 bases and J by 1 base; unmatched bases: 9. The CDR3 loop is CASSLRGTSGLSYEQYF. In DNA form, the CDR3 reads TGTGCCAGTAGTCTTCGGGGGACTAGCGGGTTATCCTACGAGCAGTACTTC. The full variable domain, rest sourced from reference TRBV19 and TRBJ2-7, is DGGITQSPKYLFRKEGQNVTLSCEQNLNHDAMYWYRQDPGQGLRLIYYSQIVNDFQKGDIAEGYSVSREKKESFPLTVTSAQKNPTAFYLCASSLRGTSGLSYEQYFGPGTRLTVT.

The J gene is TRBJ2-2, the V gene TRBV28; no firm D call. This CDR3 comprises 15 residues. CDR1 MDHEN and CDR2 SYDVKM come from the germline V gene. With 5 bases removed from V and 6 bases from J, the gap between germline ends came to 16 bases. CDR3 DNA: TGTGCCAGCAGTCCCGCAATGGCCCGGGCCGGGGAGCTGTTTTTT. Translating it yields CASSPAMARAGELFF.

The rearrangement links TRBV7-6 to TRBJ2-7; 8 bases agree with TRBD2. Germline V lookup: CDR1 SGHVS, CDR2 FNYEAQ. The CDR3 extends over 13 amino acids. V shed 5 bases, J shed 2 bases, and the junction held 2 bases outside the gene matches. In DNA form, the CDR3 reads TGTGCCAGCAGCCGGGGGGGAACCTACGAGCAGTACTTC. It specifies CASSRGGTYEQYF. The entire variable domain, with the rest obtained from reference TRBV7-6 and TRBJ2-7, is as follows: GAGVSQSPRYKVTKRGQDVALRCDPISGHVSLYWYRQALGQGPEFLTYFNYEAQQDKSGLPNDRFSAERPEGSISTLTIQRTEQRDSAMYRCASSRGGTYEQYFGPGTRLTVT.

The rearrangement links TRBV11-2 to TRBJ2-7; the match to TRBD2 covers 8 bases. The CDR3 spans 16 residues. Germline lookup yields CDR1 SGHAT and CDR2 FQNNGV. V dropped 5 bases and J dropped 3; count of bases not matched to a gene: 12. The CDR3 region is CASSVLGAGGVYEQYF. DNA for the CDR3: TGTGCCAGCAGCGTATTAGGCGCGGGAGGAGTCTACGAGCAGTACTTC.

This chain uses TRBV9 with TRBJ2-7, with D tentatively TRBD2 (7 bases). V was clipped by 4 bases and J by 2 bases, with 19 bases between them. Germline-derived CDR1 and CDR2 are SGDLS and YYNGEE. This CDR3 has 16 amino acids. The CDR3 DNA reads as TGTGCCAGCAGCCCGGGACCAGAGGGGGGGGCCTACGAGCAGTACTTC. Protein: CASSPGPEGGAYEQYF.

This CDR3 is CASSLGPGITQYF. CDR3 bases: TGTGCCAGCAGTTTGGGCCCAGGAATTACGCAGTATTTT. This chain uses TRBV27 with TRBJ2-3; D uncertain. Germline lookup yields CDR1 MNHEY and CDR2 SMNVEV (reference sequence). The CDR3 is made up of 13 amino acids. V was cut by 3 bases and J by 8 bases, with 12 bases left in between.

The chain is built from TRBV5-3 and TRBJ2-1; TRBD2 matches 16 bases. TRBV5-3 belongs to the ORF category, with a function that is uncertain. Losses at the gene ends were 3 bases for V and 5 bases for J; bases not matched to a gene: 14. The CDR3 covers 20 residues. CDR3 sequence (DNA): TGTGCCAGAAGCTCCCCAACAGTGGGACTAGCGGGAGGGCCCCACAATGAGCAGTTCTTC. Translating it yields CARSSPTVGLAGGPHNEQFF.

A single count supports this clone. CDR3 sequence: CASSGRTSGRGYEQYF. The CDR3 DNA reads as TGTGCCAGCAGTGGCAGGACTAGCGGGAGAGGATACGAGCAGTACTTC. V is TRBV28 and J is TRBJ2-7; 13 bases align to TRBD2. This CDR3 is built from 16 residues. The germline gives CDR1 MDHEN, CDR2 SYDVKM. V gave up 5 bases and J gave up 4 bases; unmatched junction bases: 8.